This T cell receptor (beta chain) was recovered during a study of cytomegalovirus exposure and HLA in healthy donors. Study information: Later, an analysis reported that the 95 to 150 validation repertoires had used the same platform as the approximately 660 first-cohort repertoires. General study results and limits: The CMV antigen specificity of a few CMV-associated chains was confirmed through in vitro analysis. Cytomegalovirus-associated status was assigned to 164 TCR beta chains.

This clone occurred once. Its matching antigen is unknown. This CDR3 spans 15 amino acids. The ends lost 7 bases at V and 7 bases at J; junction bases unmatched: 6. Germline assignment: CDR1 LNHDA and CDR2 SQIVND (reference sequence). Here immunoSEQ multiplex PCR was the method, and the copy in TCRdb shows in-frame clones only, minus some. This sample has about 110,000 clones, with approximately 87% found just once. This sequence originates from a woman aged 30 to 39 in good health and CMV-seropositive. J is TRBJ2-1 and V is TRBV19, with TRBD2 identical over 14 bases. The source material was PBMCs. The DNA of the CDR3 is TGTGCCAGTACCCAAGGACTAGCGGGAGGAAATGAGCAGTTCTTC. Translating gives CASTQGLAGGNEQFF.